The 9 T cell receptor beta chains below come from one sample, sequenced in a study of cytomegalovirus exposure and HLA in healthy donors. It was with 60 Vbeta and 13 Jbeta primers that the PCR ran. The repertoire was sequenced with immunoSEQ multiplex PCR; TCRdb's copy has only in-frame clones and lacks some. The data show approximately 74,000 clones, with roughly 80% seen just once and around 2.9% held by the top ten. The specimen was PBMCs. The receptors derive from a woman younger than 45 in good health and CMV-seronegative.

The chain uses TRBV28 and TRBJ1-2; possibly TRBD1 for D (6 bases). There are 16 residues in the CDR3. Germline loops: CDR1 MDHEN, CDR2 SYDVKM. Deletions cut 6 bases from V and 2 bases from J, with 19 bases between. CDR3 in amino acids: CASSRKSLDRNYGYTF. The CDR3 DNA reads TGTGCCAGCAGCCGGAAATCTTTAGACAGGAACTATGGCTACACCTTC.

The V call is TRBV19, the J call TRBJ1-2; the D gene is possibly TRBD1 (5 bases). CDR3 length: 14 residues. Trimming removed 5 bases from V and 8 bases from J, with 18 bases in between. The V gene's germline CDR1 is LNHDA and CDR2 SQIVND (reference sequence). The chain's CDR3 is CASSVTQAQRGYTF. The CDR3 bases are TGTGCCAGTAGTGTGACACAGGCCCAACGGGGCTACACCTTC.

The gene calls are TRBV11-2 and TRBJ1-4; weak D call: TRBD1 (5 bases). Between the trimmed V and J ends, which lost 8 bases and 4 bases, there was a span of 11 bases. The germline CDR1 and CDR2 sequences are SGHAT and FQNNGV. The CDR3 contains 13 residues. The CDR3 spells CASGGQLNEKLFF. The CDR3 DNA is TGTGCCAGCGGCGGACAACTTAATGAAAAACTGTTTTTT.

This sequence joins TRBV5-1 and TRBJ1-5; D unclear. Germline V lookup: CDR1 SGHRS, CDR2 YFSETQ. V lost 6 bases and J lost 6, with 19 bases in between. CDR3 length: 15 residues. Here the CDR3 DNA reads TGCGCCAGCAACCTCGGTCCCACGTCCGGTCAGCCCCAGCATTTT. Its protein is CASNLGPTSGQPQHF.

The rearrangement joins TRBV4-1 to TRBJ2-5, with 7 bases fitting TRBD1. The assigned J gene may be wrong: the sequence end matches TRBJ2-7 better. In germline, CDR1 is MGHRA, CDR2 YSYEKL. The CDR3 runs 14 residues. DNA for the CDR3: TGCGCCAGCAGCCATCCGGGGACAGTCTACGAGCAGTACTTC. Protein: CASSHPGTVYEQYF.

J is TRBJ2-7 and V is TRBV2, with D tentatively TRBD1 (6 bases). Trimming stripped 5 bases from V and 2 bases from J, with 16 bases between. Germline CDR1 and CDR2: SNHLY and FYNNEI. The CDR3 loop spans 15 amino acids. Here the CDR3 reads CASSSQGQGPYEQYF. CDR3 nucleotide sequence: TGTGCCAGCAGTTCACAGGGCCAGGGGCCCTACGAGCAGTACTTC.

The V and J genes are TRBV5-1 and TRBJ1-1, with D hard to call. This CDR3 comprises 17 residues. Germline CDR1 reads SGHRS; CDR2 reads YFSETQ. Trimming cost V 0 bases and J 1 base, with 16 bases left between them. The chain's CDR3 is CASSLVVQPGGNTEAFF. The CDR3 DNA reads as TGCGCCAGCAGCTTGGTAGTACAACCAGGAGGGAACACTGAAGCTTTCTTT.

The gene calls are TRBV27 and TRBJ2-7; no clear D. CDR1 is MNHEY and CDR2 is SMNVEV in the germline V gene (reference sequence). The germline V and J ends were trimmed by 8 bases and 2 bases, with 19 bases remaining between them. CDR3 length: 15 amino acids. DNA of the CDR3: TGTGCCAGCGCTCCCCACCTGGGCACGACCTACGAGCAGTACTTC. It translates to CASAPHLGTTYEQYF.

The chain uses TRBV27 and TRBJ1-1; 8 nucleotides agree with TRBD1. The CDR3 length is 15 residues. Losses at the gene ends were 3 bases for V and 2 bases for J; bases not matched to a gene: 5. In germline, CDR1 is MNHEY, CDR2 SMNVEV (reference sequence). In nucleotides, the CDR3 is TGTGCCAGCAGTTTGAGGGACAGGAGTAACACTGAAGCTTTCTTT. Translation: CASSLRDRSNTEAFF.